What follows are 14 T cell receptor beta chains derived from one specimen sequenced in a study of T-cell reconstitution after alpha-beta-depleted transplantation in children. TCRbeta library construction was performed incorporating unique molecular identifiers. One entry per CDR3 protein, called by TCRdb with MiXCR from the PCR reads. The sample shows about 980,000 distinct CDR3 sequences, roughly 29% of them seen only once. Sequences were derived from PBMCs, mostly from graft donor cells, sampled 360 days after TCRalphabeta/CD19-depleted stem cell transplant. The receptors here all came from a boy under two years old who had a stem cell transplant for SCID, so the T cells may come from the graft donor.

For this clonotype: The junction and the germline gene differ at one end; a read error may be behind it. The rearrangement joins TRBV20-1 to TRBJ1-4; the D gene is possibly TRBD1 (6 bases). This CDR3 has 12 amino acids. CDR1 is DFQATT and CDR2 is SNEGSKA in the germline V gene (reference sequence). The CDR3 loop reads CSATGGGEKLFF. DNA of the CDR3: TGCAGCGCTACGGGGGGCGGGGAAAAACTGTTTTTT.

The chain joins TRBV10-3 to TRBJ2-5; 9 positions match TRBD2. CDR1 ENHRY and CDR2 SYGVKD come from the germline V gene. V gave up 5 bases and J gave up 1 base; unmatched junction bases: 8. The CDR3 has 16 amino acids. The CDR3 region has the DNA TGTGCCATCAGTTCCCATTCTAGCGGGGTCCAAGAGACCCAGTACTTC. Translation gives CAISSHSSGVQETQYF.

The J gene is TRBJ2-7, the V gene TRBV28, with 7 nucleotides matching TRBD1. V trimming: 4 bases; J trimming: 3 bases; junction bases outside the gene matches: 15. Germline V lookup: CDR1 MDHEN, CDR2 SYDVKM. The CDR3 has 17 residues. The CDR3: CASSSHSDRERYYEQYF. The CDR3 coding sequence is TGTGCCAGCAGTTCCCATTCAGACAGGGAGAGATACTACGAGCAGTACTTC.

The CDR3: CASSQGLLAGGSYNEQFF. As DNA, the CDR3 is TGTGCCAGCAGCCAAGGCCTTCTAGCGGGGGGGTCCTACAATGAGCAGTTCTTC. The V and J genes are TRBV3-1 and TRBJ2-1; the match to TRBD2 covers 12 bases. After removal of 1 base from V and 1 base from J, the junction contained 5 bases not matched to a gene. The CDR3 has 18 residues. From germline, CDR1 is LGHDT and CDR2 YNNKEL (reference sequence).

CDR3 sequence (DNA): TGTGCCAGCAGCCAAGATAGGGTAGCGGGGGGGCCCGGGGAGACCCAGTACTTC. It translates to CASSQDRVAGGPGETQYF. The rearrangement uses TRBV3-1 and TRBJ2-5; 11 nucleotides match TRBD2. The CDR3 is made up of 18 amino acids. J gave up 5 bases and V 0 bases, and 11 bases lay outside the gene matches. Germline-derived CDR1 and CDR2 are LGHDT and YNNKEL (reference sequence).

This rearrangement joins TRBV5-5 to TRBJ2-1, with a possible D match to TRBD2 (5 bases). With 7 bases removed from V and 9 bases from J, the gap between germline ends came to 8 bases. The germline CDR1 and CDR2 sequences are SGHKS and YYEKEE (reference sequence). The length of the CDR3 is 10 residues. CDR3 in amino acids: CASGGGEQFF. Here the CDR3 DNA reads TGTGCCAGCGGCGGAGGTGAGCAGTTCTTC. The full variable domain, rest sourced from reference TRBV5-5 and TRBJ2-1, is DAGVTQSPTHLIKTRGQQVTLRCSPISGHKSVSWYQQVLGQGPQFIFQYYEKEERGRGNFPDRFSARQFPNYSSELNVNALLLGDSALYLCASGGGEQFFGPGTRLTVL.

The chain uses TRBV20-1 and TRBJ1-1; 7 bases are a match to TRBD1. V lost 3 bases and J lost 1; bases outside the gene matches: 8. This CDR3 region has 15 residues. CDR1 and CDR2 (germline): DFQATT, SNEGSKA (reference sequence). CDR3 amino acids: CSASGRTGSNTEAFF. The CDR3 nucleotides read TGCAGTGCTAGTGGTCGGACAGGCTCGAACACTGAAGCTTTCTTT.

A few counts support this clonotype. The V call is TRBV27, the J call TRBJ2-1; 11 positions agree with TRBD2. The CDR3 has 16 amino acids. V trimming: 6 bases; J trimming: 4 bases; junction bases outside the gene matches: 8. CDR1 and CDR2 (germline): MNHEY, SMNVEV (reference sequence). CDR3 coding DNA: TGTGCCAGCAGCCGCAGACTAGCGGGGACTTACAATGAGCAGTTCTTC. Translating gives CASSRRLAGTYNEQFF.

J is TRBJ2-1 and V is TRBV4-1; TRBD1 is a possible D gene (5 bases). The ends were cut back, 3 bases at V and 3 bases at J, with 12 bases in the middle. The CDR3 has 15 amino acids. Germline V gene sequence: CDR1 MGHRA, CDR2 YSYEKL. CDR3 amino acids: CASSQMTALYNEQFF. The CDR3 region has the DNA TGCGCCAGCAGCCAGATGACAGCGCTCTACAATGAGCAGTTCTTC.

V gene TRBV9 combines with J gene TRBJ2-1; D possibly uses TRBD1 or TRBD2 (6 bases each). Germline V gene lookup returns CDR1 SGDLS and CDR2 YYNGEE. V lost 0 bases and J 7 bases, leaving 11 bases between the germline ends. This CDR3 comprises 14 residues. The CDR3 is CASSVGGAGNEQFF. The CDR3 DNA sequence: TGTGCCAGCAGCGTAGGGGGGGCGGGAAATGAGCAGTTCTTC.

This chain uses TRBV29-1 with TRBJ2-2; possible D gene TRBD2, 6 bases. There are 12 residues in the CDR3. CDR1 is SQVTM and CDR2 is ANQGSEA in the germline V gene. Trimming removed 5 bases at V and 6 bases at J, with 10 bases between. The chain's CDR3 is CSVLLAPGELFF. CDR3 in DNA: TGCAGCGTTCTGCTAGCGCCCGGGGAGCTGTTTTTT.

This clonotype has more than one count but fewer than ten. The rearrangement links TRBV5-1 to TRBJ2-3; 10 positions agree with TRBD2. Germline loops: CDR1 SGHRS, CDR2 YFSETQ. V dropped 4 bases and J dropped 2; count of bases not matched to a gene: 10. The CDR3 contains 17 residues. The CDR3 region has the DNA TGCGCCAGCAGCCCTCGACCTACTAGCGGGGTCACAGATACGCAGTATTTT. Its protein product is CASSPRPTSGVTDTQYF.

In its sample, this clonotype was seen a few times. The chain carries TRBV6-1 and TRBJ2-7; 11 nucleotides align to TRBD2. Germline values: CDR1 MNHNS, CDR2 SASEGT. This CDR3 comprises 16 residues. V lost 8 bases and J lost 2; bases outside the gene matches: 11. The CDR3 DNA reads TGTGCCAGCTCCTACGGGGTAGCGGGGGGGACCTACGAGCAGTACTTC. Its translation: CASSYGVAGGTYEQYF.

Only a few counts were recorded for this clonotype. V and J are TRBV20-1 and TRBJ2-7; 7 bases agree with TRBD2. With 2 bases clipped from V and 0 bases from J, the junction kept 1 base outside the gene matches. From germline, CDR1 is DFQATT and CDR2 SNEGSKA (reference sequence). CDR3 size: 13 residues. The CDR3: CSARRGGSYEQYF. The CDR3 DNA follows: TGCAGTGCTAGACGCGGGGGCTCCTACGAGCAGTACTTC.